This TCR beta chain was identified in a study of T-cell memory formation after mild COVID-19. With constant-segment primers, 5'RACE yielded cDNA libraries of TCR alpha and TCR beta that carried sample barcodes and UMIs. TCRdb re-called the 5' RACE reads through MiXCR, storing one row per CDR3 protein. The table shows over 70,000 distinct CDR3 sequences, with less than 15% occurring only once. This CDR3 is built from 13 residues. CDR1 and CDR2 from the germline V gene are SQVTM and ANQGSEA. V was pared by 5 bases and J by 3 bases, with 14 bases between. Study observations and caveats: Day 15 to 85 contracting clones showed balanced CD4/CD8; day 15 to 37 expanders favored CD4+.

In the case of this clonotype: The antigen remains unidentified.

The source is an adult woman who had mild COVID-19 (a few samples of this study predate the infection). Cell type and time point are not known. Sequenced input: PBMCs or a T cell subset sorted from them (not recorded which). This sequence joins TRBV29-1 and TRBJ2-7; D might be TRBD2 (5 bases). The CDR3 sequence: CSVSLLDFYEQYF. The CDR3 DNA follows: TGCAGCGTTTCCCTACTAGACTTCTACGAGCAGTACTTC.